Following are 24 T cell receptor beta chains from one sample sequenced in a study of CD8+CD57+ T cells in acquired aplastic anemia. CD8+CD57+ cell expansion, shown by flow cytometry, had occurred in the patients selected for sequencing. CDR3 and TCR beta VDJ profiling relied on genomic DNA as the template. TCRdb processed the reads anew with MiXCR; each CDR3 protein has one entry. The sample includes 150,000 to 200,000 distinct CDR3 sequences, roughly 48% of them seen just once. Sequencing was performed on sorted CD4+, CD8+, or CD8+CD57+ T cells (not recorded which) from PBMCs. The receptors derive from a human donor with aplastic anemia.

This clonotype was seen ten or more times. CDR3 protein: CASSGGGLAGGSSTDTQYF. The CDR3 coding sequence is TGCGCCAGCAGTGGGGGGGGACTAGCGGGGGGTTCCAGCACAGATACGCAGTATTTT. This chain uses TRBV10-2 with TRBJ2-3, with 15 bases identical to TRBD2. The junction had 8 bases not matched to a gene; V was cut back by 4 bases and J by 0 bases. Germline loops: CDR1 WSHSY, CDR2 SAAADI. The CDR3 spans 19 residues.

J is TRBJ2-5 and V is TRBV9, with D hard to call. Deletions cut 4 bases from V and 1 base from J, with 5 bases between. Germline CDR1 and CDR2: SGDLS and YYNGEE. The CDR3 runs to 12 residues. In DNA, the CDR3 is TGTGCCAGCAGCCCCGGCCAAGAGACCCAGTACTTC. Protein product: CASSPGQETQYF.

For the CDR3, the DNA is TGTGCCAGTAGTCAGGGAGGAGGGAGCACTGAAGCTTTCTTT. The encoded protein is CASSQGGGSTEAFF. The rearrangement joins TRBV19 to TRBJ1-1; TRBD1 is a possible D gene (5 bases). V lost 5 bases and J 4 bases, leaving 14 bases between the germline ends. Germline V gene data show CDR1 as LNHDA and CDR2 as SQIVND (reference sequence). This CDR3 spans 14 amino acids.

The chain is built from TRBV10-3 and TRBJ2-3; 7 positions match TRBD2. This CDR3 comprises 13 residues. V trimming: 11 bases; J trimming: 5 bases; junction bases outside the gene matches: 10. Germline V gene lookup returns CDR1 ENHRY and CDR2 SYGVKD. Here the CDR3 reads CAVRGEGEDTQYF. As DNA, the CDR3 is TGTGCCGTCCGGGGGGAGGGCGAAGATACGCAGTATTTT.

The V call is TRBV10-3, the J call TRBJ1-2; D uncertain. This CDR3 contains 13 residues. The germline V gene encodes CDR1 ENHRY and CDR2 SYGVKD. The V end lost 8 bases, the J end lost 3 bases, and 13 bases lay between the germline ends. This CDR3 is CAIGVAADYGYTF. The CDR3 region has the DNA TGTGCCATCGGTGTTGCCGCCGACTATGGCTACACCTTC.

CDR3 coding DNA: TGTGCCAGCAAGCTGCAGGTGAACACTGAAGCTTTCTTT. Translated, it gives CASKLQVNTEAFF. This sequence joins TRBV6-1 and TRBJ1-1; no clear D. Germline CDR1 reads MNHNS; CDR2 reads SASEGT. The CDR3 is made up of 13 amino acids. Trimming took 7 bases from V and 0 from J, leaving 9 bases between them.

As concerns this clonotype: This clone may be a read error of a much larger clone one base away. The chain recombines TRBV4-2 with TRBJ2-3; the D gene is possibly TRBD2 (7 bases). The V end was cut by 8 bases, the J end by 2 bases, with 14 bases between. The CDR3 extends over 14 amino acids. Germline V gene data show CDR1 as LGHNA and CDR2 as YNFKEQ. CDR3 amino acids: CASGGGQDTDTQYF. In DNA, the CDR3 is TGTGCCAGCGGGGGGGGGCAGGACACAGATACGCAGTATTTT.

This clonotype came up many times. The rearrangement links TRBV15 to TRBJ1-2, with TRBD1 identical over 7 bases. J was trimmed by 4 bases and V by 0 bases; bases with no gene match: 11. The CDR3 consists of 17 residues. Germline-derived CDR1 and CDR2 are LNHNV and YYDKDF (reference sequence). As DNA, the CDR3 is TGTGCCACCAGCAGAGAAGCGCCCTCGACAGGGATCTATGGCTACACCTTC. Translating gives CATSREAPSTGIYGYTF.

J is TRBJ1-5 and V is TRBV7-8; D not resolved. This CDR3 has 13 residues. Germline V gene lookup returns CDR1 SGHVS and CDR2 FQNEAQ. The V and J ends lost 5 bases and 5 bases respectively, with 10 bases between them. CDR3 protein: CASSLRTHQPQHF. CDR3 in DNA: TGTGCCAGCAGCCTGCGAACCCATCAGCCCCAGCATTTT.

The genes are TRBV12-3 or TRBV12-4 and TRBJ1-5, with D hard to call. Deletions cut 0 bases from V and 9 bases from J, with 12 bases between. The CDR3 contains 14 residues. The CDR3 here is CASSLARGEGPQHF. The CDR3 DNA reads as TGTGCCAGCAGTTTAGCTCGGGGTGAGGGGCCCCAGCATTTT.

The V gene is TRBV7-6, the J gene TRBJ1-5, with D perhaps TRBD1 (5 bases). V was clipped by 5 bases and J by 5 bases, with 13 bases between them. The CDR3 length is 14 residues. Germline V CDR1 and CDR2: SGHVS, FNYEAQ. In DNA form, the CDR3 reads TGTGCCAGCAGCCACCGGGACCGGTATCAGCCCCAGCATTTT. Translated: CASSHRDRYQPQHF.

The table lists this clonotype with a few counts. The chain has TRBV20-1 and TRBJ2-7, with a possible D match to TRBD1 (6 bases). This CDR3 spans 15 amino acids. Germline V gene data show CDR1 as DFQATT and CDR2 as SNEGSKA (reference sequence). V was cut by 6 bases and J by 3 bases, with 21 bases left in between. The CDR3 region is CSAADSRLSLYEQYF. CDR3 coding DNA: TGCAGTGCGGCGGACAGTCGCCTTAGCCTCTACGAGCAGTACTTC.

The gene calls are TRBV6-1 and TRBJ2-3; the D is unclear. V lost 2 bases to trimming and J lost 0 bases, with 12 bases between them. Germline CDR1 reads MNHNS; CDR2 reads SASEGT. The CDR3 has 16 amino acids. CDR3: CASSELPWASTDTQYF. CDR3 nucleotide sequence: TGTGCCAGCAGTGAACTTCCGTGGGCGAGCACAGATACGCAGTATTTT.

In this sample, this clonotype turned up many times. The chain uses TRBV2 and TRBJ1-4; D remains unclear. The V and J ends lost 6 bases and 2 bases respectively, with 13 bases between them. The CDR3 is 15 amino acids. Germline-derived CDR1 and CDR2 are SNHLY and FYNNEI. The CDR3 region has the DNA TGTGCCAGCAGCCGCACCTGGGCGACTAATGAAAAACTGTTTTTT. Amino acids: CASSRTWATNEKLFF.

This clonotype showed up many times. This chain uses TRBV6-1 with TRBJ2-5; D call uncertain. Trimming left V 5 bases short and J 2 bases short, with 9 bases between. Looked up from germline, CDR1 is MNHNS and CDR2 is SASEGT. This CDR3 region has 13 residues. CDR3 protein: CASSRQRQETQYF. The DNA of the CDR3 is TGTGCCAGCAGTAGACAAAGACAAGAGACCCAGTACTTC.

In this sample, this clonotype turned up many times. V usage is TRBV20-1 and J usage is TRBJ2-1; a weak D match, TRBD2 (6 bases). The V and J ends lost 3 bases and 10 bases respectively, with 10 bases between them. Per the germline V gene, CDR1 is DFQATT and CDR2 is SNEGSKA (reference sequence). The CDR3 loop spans 11 amino acids. CDR3 in amino acids: CSASSGLEQFF. The CDR3 DNA reads TGCAGTGCTAGTAGCGGTTTGGAGCAGTTCTTC.

As regards this clonotype: A junction end diverges from the germline sequence, so it may reflect a read error. V and J are TRBV5-1 and TRBJ2-1; D unresolved. This CDR3 is 14 amino acids long. Germline-derived CDR1 and CDR2 are SGHRS and YFSETQ. This chain's CDR3 is CASSLGVRYNEQSF. CDR3 nucleotides: TGCGCCAGCAGCTTGGGCGTAAGATACAATGAGCAGTCCTTC.

The sample holds many counts of this clonotype. The chain combines TRBV29-1 with TRBJ2-1; the D gene is possibly TRBD2 (7 bases). CDR1 is SQVTM, CDR2 ANQGSEA, per germline. The CDR3 spans 15 residues. The V and J ends lost 5 bases and 3 bases respectively, with 17 bases between them. DNA for the CDR3: TGCAGCGTTACTCGAGGGGGGGGGGGCTACAATGAGCAGTTCTTC. It yields the protein CSVTRGGGGYNEQFF.

V is TRBV11-2 and J is TRBJ2-1; TRBD2 might be the D (6 bases). Between the trimmed V and J ends, which lost 4 bases and 7 bases, there was a span of 20 bases. Germline CDR1 and CDR2: SGHAT and FQNNGV. The length of the CDR3 is 16 residues. The CDR3, as DNA: TGTGCCAGCAGCTCCCTGGGGGGTGATCTTTGGAATGAGCAGTTCTTC. Encoded protein: CASSSLGGDLWNEQFF.

Of note for this clonotype: Possible read error: a much larger clone is one base away. The chain joins TRBV3-1 to TRBJ1-5; no clear D gene. Germline assignment: CDR1 LGHDT and CDR2 YNNKEL (reference sequence). The CDR3 is 14 amino acids. The chain's CDR3 is CASGQVIGSQPQHF. CDR3 sequence (DNA): TGTGCCAGCGGCCAAGTTATCGGGAGTCAGCCCCAGCATTTT.

This clonotype was detected many times. This chain joins TRBV9 and TRBJ1-2, with D tentatively TRBD1 (5 bases). Germline V CDR1 and CDR2: SGDLS, YYNGEE. There are 16 residues in the CDR3. The V gene lost 0 bases and the J gene lost 7 bases, with 19 bases spanning the gap. CDR3 residues: CASSVGGEGFERGYTF. As DNA, the CDR3 is TGTGCCAGCAGCGTAGGGGGGGAAGGGTTCGAGCGTGGCTACACCTTC.

This clonotype was detected many times. The chain couples TRBV7-2 to TRBJ2-1, with 10 bases lining up with TRBD1. Germline V gives CDR1 SGHTA, CDR2 FQGNSA. The CDR3 runs to 15 residues. J gave up 8 bases and V 5 bases, and 9 bases lay outside the gene matches. The CDR3 DNA follows: TGTGCCAGCAGCCTAAGACAGGGGGCTCGGGATGAGCAGTTCTTC. Protein product: CASSLRQGARDEQFF.

The chain recombines TRBV10-1 with TRBJ1-6; D not resolved. Trimming pared 6 bases from V and 0 bases from J, leaving 3 bases between. The CDR3 is 13 residues long. The germline V gene encodes CDR1 WNHNN and CDR2 SYGVQD (reference sequence). This CDR3 reads CASRVSYNSPLHF. The CDR3 DNA sequence: TGCGCCAGCAGGGTCTCCTATAATTCACCCCTCCACTTT.

Worth noting for this clonotype: The conserved closing phenylalanine or tryptophan is absent in this CDR3, likely reflecting a read error. This chain uses TRBV12-3 or TRBV12-4 with TRBJ2-2, with a tentative D call TRBD1 (5 bases). This CDR3 has 14 residues. Trimming cost V 9 bases and J 4 bases, with 15 bases left between them. CDR3 residues: CASRVGAVTGELFS. As DNA, the CDR3 is TGTGCCAGTAGGGTAGGGGCGGTCACCGGGGAGCTGTTTTCT.